The subject of this entry is one T cell receptor (beta chain). Its antigen is still unknown. The PCR made use of 60 Vbeta and 13 Jbeta primers. Assay: immunoSEQ multiplex PCR; the TCRdb copy retains only in-frame clones and omits some. The sample records about 160,000 clones, 65% to 80% being singletons. This entry comes from a study of cytomegalovirus exposure and HLA in healthy donors. After removal of 9 bases from V and 3 bases from J, the junction contained 9 bases not matched to a gene. The CDR3 extends over 15 amino acids. The V gene's germline CDR1 is SGHRS and CDR2 YFSETQ. Study-level points and caveats: Previously analyzed data showed that most TCR beta V segments were productive at a frequency of about 90% or about 30%.

The source is a man aged 18 to 30 in good health and CMV-seropositive. The chain couples TRBV5-1 to TRBJ2-3, with 11 bases lining up with TRBD2. Sequences were obtained from PBMCs. DNA of the CDR3: TGCGCCACCGAAATGGGGACTAGCGGTACAGATACGCAGTATTTT. This codes for CATEMGTSGTDTQYF.